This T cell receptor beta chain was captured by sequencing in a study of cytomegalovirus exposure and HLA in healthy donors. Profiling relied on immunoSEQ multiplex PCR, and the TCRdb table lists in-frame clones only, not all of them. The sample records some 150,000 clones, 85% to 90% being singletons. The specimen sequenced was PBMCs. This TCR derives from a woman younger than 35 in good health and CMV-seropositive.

Written as DNA, the CDR3 is TGTGCCATCAGTGAGTCTCAGGGGAATGAAAAACTGTTTTTT. Translation gives CAISESQGNEKLFF. The chain links TRBV10-3 to TRBJ1-4; D might be TRBD1 (6 bases). The CDR3 has 14 residues. The ends were cut back, 0 bases at V and 5 bases at J, with 7 bases in the middle. Germline V gene sequence: CDR1 ENHRY, CDR2 SYGVKD.